This T cell receptor (beta chain) originates from a study of cytomegalovirus exposure and HLA in healthy donors. PCR involved 60 Vbeta and 13 Jbeta primers. Assay: immunoSEQ multiplex PCR; the TCRdb copy retains only in-frame clones and omits some. This sample carries some 120,000 clones, about three quarters of them seen once, and the ten largest clones take approximately 1%. Concerning this clone itself: The antigen is undetermined.

Study findings and constraints: Rare TCR sequences predominated, though certain public TCRs were found in many donors. TCR beta V segments were, for the most part, productive about 87% or about 30% of the time in an earlier analysis. In vitro confirmation showed a few CMV-associated chains to be CMV antigen specific.

The germline CDR1 and CDR2 sequences are SGHAT and FQNNGV. Trimming removed 3 bases at V and 7 bases at J, with 15 bases between. The CDR3 spans 15 residues. These donors counted as nominally healthy when sampled, but unrecorded immune exposures were likely. The sequenced sample was PBMCs. The rearrangement joins TRBV11-2 to TRBJ1-4, with a weak D call TRBD1 (6 bases). The source is a human donor in good health. The CDR3 is CASSLGNRVGEKLFF. CDR3 nucleotides: TGTGCCAGCAGCTTGGGGAACAGGGTGGGTGAAAAACTGTTTTTT. Drawing the rest from reference TRBV11-2 and TRBJ1-4, the complete variable domain is EAGVAQSPRYKIIEKRQSVAFWCNPISGHATLYWYQQILGQGPKLLIQFQNNGVVDDSQLPKDRFSAERLKGVDSTLKIQPAKLEDSAVYLCASSLGNRVGEKLFFGSGTQLSVL.